A selection of T cell receptor beta chains follows, all from one sample in a study of blood T cells in healthy people across ages. TCRdb re-derived calls from the 5' RACE reads in MiXCR, one entry per CDR3 protein. Of some 860,000 distinct CDR3 sequences listed, roughly three fifths are singletons. Sample: blood. The receptor source for this set is a man between 40 and 49 years old in good health. CDR3s include the opening cysteine and the closing phenylalanine or tryptophan. A D gene is named only where the DNA matches it firmly. Clone size is shown for a subset of rows, as once, few, many or a class of expanded clone.

TRBV11-2,-,-,TRBJ1-1,TGTGCCAGCAGCTTCTTGGCAGGGTTCACTGAAGCTTTCTTT,CASSFLAGFTEAFF
TRBV29-1,-,TRBD1,TRBJ2-7,TGCAGCGCCGGACAGGGTCGAATCGACGAGCAGTACTTC,CSAGQGRIDEQYF
TRBV20-1,once,-,TRBJ1-1,TGCAGTGCTAGAGATTTTGGGTTGAACACTGAAGCTTTCTTT,CSARDFGLNTEAFF
TRBV4-1,-,-,TRBJ1-1,TGCGCCAGCAGCCAAGAGGTCGGTCGAGTCACTGAAGCTTTCTTT,CASSQEVGRVTEAFF
TRBV6-5,few,-,TRBJ1-2,TGTGCCAGCAGTTACTCCCCTCGCCCCGACAGACATGGCTACACCTTC,CASSYSPRPDRHGYTF
TRBV7-2,once,-,TRBJ2-1,TGTGCCAGCAGCTTAGGCGGCCATGGATACAACAATGAGCAGTTCTTC,CASSLGGHGYNNEQFF
TRBV4-3,-,TRBD1,TRBJ2-7,TGCGCCAGCAGCCAAGGTCGGACAGGCTTCTCCTACGAGCAGTACTTC,CASSQGRTGFSYEQYF
TRBV5-1,-,-,TRBJ2-3,TGCGCCAGCACTCTACCCGGGATTAGCACAGATACGCAGTATTTT,CASTLPGISTDTQYF
TRBV20-1,-,-,TRBJ2-7,TGCAGTGCTAGAGGGTCCTACGAGCGGTACTTC,CSARGSYERYF
TRBV20-1,-,TRBD2,TRBJ2-7,TGCAGTGCTAGGGGACTAGCTTACGAGCAGTACTTC,CSARGLAYEQYF
TRBV10-3,-,TRBD1,TRBJ2-2,TGTGCCATCAGTGAGATAGTGACAGGGGTCACCGGGGAGCTGTTTTTT,CAISEIVTGVTGELFF
TRBV7-9,-,TRBD1,TRBJ2-3,TGTGCCAGCAGCTCAGGGACAGGGCGGGTCGATACGCAGTATTTT,CASSSGTGRVDTQYF
TRBV15,-,TRBD1,TRBJ2-5,TGTGCCACCAGCAGGGGACAGAGGGGGAATACCCAGTACTTC,CATSRGQRGNTQYF
TRBV27,few,TRBD2,TRBJ2-1,TGTGCCAGCAGTTTAGGAACGGGAGGGCCTCGGGAGCAGTTCTTC,CASSLGTGGPREQFF
TRBV5-6,-,TRBD1,TRBJ1-2,TGTGCCAGCAGCTTGCCTACAGGGGGTGGCTATGGCTACACCTTC,CASSLPTGGGYGYTF
TRBV5-1,-,-,TRBJ2-5,TGCGCCAGCAGCCGTTCCGTGCAAGAGACCCAGTACTTC,CASSRSVQETQYF
TRBV5-1,-,-,TRBJ1-1,TGCGCCAGCAGCTTTGGACAGAGAACTGAAGCTTTCTTT,CASSFGQRTEAFF
TRBV24-1,-,TRBD1,TRBJ2-7,TGTGCCACTGCCGACAGGGGGGCGGTCTGGGACGAGCAGTACTTC,CATADRGAVWDEQYF
TRBV5-1,-,-,TRBJ2-1,TGCGCCAGCAGCCCTAACCCGACGGAGTACAATGAGCAGTTCTTC,CASSPNPTEYNEQFF
TRBV20-1,-,-,TRBJ2-3,TGCAGTAAGGGAGGTTTGCGCACAGATACGCAGTATTTT,CSKGGLRTDTQYF
TRBV6-1,-,-,TRBJ1-1,TGTGCCAGCAGTTTTCGCCTAGCTGAAGCTTTCTTT,CASSFRLAEAFF
TRBV20-1,-,TRBD1,TRBJ2-1,TGCAGTGCTAGAGATCCGGGACAGGTGAGCTCCTACAATGAGCAGTTCTTC,CSARDPGQVSSYNEQFF
TRBV15,few,TRBD2,TRBJ2-1,TGTGCCACCAGCCCCCGGCTAGCGGGAGTTGTTGAGCAGTTCTTC,CATSPRLAGVVEQFF
TRBV7-2,few,TRBD1,TRBJ2-5,TGTGCCAGCAGCTTGGAGAGGGGGCTCCTACAGACCCAGTACTTC,CASSLERGLLQTQYF
TRBV20-1,-,TRBD2,TRBJ2-7,TGCAGTGCTAGCAGGCGGGGGGGCACCTACGAGCAGTACTTC,CSASRRGGTYEQYF
TRBV6-2/TRBV6-3,-,-,TRBJ2-3,TGTGCCAGCGGACTTACGGGTACAGATACGCAGTATTTT,CASGLTGTDTQYF
TRBV5-1,-,-,TRBJ1-2,TGCGCCAGCAGTCCTTCCGGGACTTCTAACTATGGCTACACCTTC,CASSPSGTSNYGYTF
TRBV27,-,TRBD1,TRBJ1-2,TGTGCCAGCAGTGGGGACAGAATGATCGGCTACACCTTC,CASSGDRMIGYTF
TRBV29-1,few,-,TRBJ2-1,TGCAGCGTAGTCACAGGGTCTCCTAGTCACGGTGAGCAGTTCTTC,CSVVTGSPSHGEQFF
TRBV28,-,-,TRBJ2-7,TGTGCCAGCAGTTTTGTTGGGGGCGCTTCCTACGAGCAGTACTTC,CASSFVGGASYEQYF
TRBV2,-,-,TRBJ2-5,TGTGCCAGTCATTGGGCTAGCGATGAGACCCAGTACTTC,CASHWASDETQYF
TRBV10-3,once,TRBD1,TRBJ1-2,TGTGCCATCAGTGATAAGGAGGGGGCAAGGTATGGCTACACCTTC,CAISDKEGARYGYTF
TRBV27,-,-,TRBJ1-6,TGTGCCAGCAGTTTATCCAGGGGCACAAGGAAATCACCCCTCCACTTT,CASSLSRGTRKSPLHF
TRBV7-3,once,-,TRBJ2-1,TGTGCCAGCAGCTCCATACCAGAAAACAATGAGCAGTTCTTC,CASSSIPENNEQFF
TRBV6-2/TRBV6-3,-,TRBD2,TRBJ2-5,TGTGCCAGCAGTTCGGTGGCGGGAGTAAAGCAAGAGACCCAGTACTTC,CASSSVAGVKQETQYF
TRBV4-2,-,TRBD2,TRBJ2-3,TGTGCCAGCAGCCAAGGGACTAGCAGCAACACAGATACGCGGTATTTT,CASSQGTSSNTDTRYF
TRBV2,-,TRBD1,TRBJ1-2,TGTGCCAGCAGTCAGGACAGGACCTATGGCTACACCTTC,CASSQDRTYGYTF
TRBV20-1,-,TRBD2,TRBJ2-1,TGCAGTGCTAGCGGGGGGGACAATGAGCAGTTCTTC,CSASGGDNEQFF
TRBV7-8,-,-,TRBJ1-1,TGTGCCACACAGGGTTCTTGGAACACTGAAGCTTTCTTT,CATQGSWNTEAFF
TRBV7-6,-,-,TRBJ2-7,TGTGCCAGCAGCATATTCGGGTTGGGAGTGCAGTACTTC,CASSIFGLGVQYF